Sequencing of this T cell receptor (beta chain) was carried out in a study of identical twins. Broader study findings: Beta out-of-frame sequences showed weaker excess twin sharing.

TCRdb re-called the 5' RACE reads with MiXCR, one entry per CDR3 protein. The sample carries 450,000 to 650,000 distinct CDR3 sequences, more than 9% recorded once. At least ten counts were recorded for this clonotype. Its antigen is not known. Looked up from germline, CDR1 is ENHRY and CDR2 is SYGVKD. This CDR3 comprises 16 residues. V lost 6 bases to trimming and J lost 1 base; unmatched junction nucleotides: 3. The data were also submitted as part of a second study, on yellow fever vaccine responses in identical twins.

The genes are TRBV10-3 and TRBJ2-1; 13 nucleotides line up with TRBD2. Sequenced input: PBMCs. The sequence was obtained from a woman younger than 30 in good health. CDR3 in DNA: TGTGCCATCAGGGGGACTAGCGGGATTTCCTACAATGAGCAGTTCTTC. As protein: CAIRGTSGISYNEQFF.